At least ten counts were recorded for the clone carrying this T cell receptor (beta chain). The CDR3 is 16 residues long. The V gene lost 0 bases and the J gene lost 6 bases, with 20 bases spanning the gap. The germline gives CDR1 GTSNPN, CDR2 SVGIG (reference sequence). This specimen belongs to a study of T cells in Graves' hyperthyroidism and ophthalmopathy. TCR beta CDR3 region amplification was performed from RNA transcripts. First-round RT-PCR of the TCR CDR3 relied on the HTBI primer set. MiXCR was run by TCRdb on the multiplex PCR reads, yielding one entry per CDR3 protein. The repertoire holds 550,000 to 650,000 distinct CDR3 sequences, 14% seen once, with under 7% in the top ten.

This clonotype originated in a woman aged 25-40 years with Graves' hyperthyroidism that later progressed to Graves' ophthalmopathy. The chain carries TRBV30 and TRBJ1-2; perhaps TRBD1 as D (5 bases). The sequencing input was blood. The CDR3 sequence is CAWSVRGWYSADGYTF. The CDR3, as DNA: TGTGCCTGGAGTGTCCGGGGGTGGTATTCGGCAGATGGCTACACCTTC.